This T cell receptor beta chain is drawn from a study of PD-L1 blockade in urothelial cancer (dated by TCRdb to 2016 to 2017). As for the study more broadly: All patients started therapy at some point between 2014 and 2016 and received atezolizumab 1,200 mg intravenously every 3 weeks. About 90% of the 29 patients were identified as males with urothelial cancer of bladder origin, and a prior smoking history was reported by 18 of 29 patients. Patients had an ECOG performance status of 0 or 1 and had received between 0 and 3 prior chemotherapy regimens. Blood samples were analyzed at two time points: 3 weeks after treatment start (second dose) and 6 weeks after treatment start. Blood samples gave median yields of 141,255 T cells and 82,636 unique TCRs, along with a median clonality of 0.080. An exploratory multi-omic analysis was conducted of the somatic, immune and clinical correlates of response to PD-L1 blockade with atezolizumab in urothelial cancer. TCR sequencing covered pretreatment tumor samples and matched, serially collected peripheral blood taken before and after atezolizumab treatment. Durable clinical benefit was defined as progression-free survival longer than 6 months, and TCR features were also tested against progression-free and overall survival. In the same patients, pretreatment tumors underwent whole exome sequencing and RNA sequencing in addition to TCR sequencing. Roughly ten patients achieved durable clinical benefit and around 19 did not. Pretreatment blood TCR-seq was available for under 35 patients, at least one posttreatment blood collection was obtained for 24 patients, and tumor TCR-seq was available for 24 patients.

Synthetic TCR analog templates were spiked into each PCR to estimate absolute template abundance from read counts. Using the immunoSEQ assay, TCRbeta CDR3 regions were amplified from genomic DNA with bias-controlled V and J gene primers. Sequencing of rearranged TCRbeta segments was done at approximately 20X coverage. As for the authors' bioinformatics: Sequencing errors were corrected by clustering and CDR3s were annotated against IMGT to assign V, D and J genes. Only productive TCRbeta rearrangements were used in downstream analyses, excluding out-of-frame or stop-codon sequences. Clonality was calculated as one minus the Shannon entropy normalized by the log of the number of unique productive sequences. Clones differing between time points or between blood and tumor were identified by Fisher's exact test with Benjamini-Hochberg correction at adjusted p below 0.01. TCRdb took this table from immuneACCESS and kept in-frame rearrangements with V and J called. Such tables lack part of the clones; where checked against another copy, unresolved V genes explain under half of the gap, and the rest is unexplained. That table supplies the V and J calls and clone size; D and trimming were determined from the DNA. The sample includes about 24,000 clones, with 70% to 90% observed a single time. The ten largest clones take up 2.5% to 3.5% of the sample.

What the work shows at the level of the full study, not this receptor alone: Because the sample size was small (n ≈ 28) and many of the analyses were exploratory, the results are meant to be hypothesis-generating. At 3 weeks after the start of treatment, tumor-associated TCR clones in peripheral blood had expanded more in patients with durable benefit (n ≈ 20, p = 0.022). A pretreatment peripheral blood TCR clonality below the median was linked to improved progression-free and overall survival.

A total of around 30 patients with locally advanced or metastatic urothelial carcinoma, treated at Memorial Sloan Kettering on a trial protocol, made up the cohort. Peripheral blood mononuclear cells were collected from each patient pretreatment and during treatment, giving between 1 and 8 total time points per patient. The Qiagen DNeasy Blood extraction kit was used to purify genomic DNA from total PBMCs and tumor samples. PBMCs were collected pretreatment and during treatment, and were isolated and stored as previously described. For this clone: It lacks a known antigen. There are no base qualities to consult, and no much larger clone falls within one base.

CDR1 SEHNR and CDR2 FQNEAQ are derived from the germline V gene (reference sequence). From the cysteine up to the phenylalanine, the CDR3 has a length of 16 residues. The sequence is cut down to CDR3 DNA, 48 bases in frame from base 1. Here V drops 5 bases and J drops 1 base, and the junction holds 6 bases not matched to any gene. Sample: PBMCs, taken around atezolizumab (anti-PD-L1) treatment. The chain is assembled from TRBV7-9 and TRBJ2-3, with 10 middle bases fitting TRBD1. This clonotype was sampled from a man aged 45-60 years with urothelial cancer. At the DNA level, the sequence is TGTGCCAGCAGCCTAGGGACAGGGGTGGGCACAGATACGCAGTATTTT. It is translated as CASSLGTGVGTDTQYF.